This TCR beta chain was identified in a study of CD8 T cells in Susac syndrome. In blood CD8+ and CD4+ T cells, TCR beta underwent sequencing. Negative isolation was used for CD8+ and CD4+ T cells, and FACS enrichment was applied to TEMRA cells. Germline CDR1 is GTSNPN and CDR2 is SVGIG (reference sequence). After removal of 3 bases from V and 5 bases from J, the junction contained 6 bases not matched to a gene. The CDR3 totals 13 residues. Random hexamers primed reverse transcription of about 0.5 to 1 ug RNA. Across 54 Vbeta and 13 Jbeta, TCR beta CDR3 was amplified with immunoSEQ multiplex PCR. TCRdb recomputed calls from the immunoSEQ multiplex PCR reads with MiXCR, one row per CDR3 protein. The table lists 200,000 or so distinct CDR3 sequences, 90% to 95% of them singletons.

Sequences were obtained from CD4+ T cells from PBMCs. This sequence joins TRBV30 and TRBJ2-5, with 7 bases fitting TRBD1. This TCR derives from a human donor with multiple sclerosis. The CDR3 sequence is CAWRLKGAETQYF. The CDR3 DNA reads TGTGCCTGGAGGTTAAAGGGGGCGGAGACCCAGTACTTC.